A single sample is the source of the 5 T cell receptor beta chains below, sequenced in a study of blood T cells in healthy people across ages. Together with a sample-barcoded 5' primer, a J-beta primer mix was included in a second PCR lasting about 7 to 12 cycles. TCRdb itself ran the 5' RACE reads through MiXCR, one entry per CDR3 protein. The table lists about 1.5 million distinct CDR3 sequences, 42% of them singletons. The specimen sequenced was blood. These receptors were taken from a woman between 18 and 29 years old in good health.

This clonotype was found a few times. The V and J genes are TRBV24-1 and TRBJ2-1; 10 positions agree with TRBD2. Unmatched junction bases numbered 3, after V lost 11 bases and J lost 3 bases. The CDR3 has 13 amino acids. Germline lookup yields CDR1 KGHDR and CDR2 SFDVKD. Written as DNA, the CDR3 is TGTGCCAATCGGACTAGCGGCTACAATGAGCAGTTCTTC. Translating gives CANRTSGYNEQFF.

This clonotype was counted between two and nine times. The CDR3 protein is CSARDFRAGANQPQHF. The CDR3 region has the DNA TGCAGTGCTAGAGATTTTCGGGCGGGCGCGAATCAGCCCCAGCATTTT. The rearrangement links TRBV20-1 to TRBJ1-5; no reliable D call. V lost 0 bases to trimming and J lost 4 bases, with 16 bases between them. The CDR3 totals 16 residues. Looked up from germline, CDR1 is DFQATT and CDR2 is SNEGSKA (reference sequence).

This clonotype occurred many times. This sequence joins TRBV28 and TRBJ2-5; 10 bases are a match to TRBD1. TRBJ2-7 explains the end of the DNA better; the J call may be wrong. The germline gives CDR1 MDHEN, CDR2 SYDVKM. The CDR3 loop spans 13 amino acids. The chain's CDR3 is CASSRGQGGEQYF. The CDR3 DNA is TGTGCCAGCAGCCGAGGACAGGGGGGCGAGCAGTACTTC.

The chain uses TRBV7-9 and TRBJ2-3; D is undetermined. Trimming removed 5 bases at V and 0 bases at J, with 12 bases between. CDR3 length: 15 amino acids. CDR1 and CDR2 (germline): SEHNR, FQNEAQ (reference sequence). CDR3 coding DNA: TGTGCCAGCAGCGCAGACCTTGGGAGCACAGATACGCAGTATTTT. Translated, it gives CASSADLGSTDTQYF.

The chain is built from TRBV14 and TRBJ2-3; the match to TRBD2 covers 7 bases. CDR1 and CDR2 (germline): SGHDN, FVKESK. The CDR3 is made up of 18 amino acids. The ends lost 5 bases at V and 0 bases at J; junction bases unmatched: 14. The CDR3 nucleotides read TGTGCCAGCAGCTCTCACCTCGGACTAGGGGCGAGCACAGATACGCAGTATTTT. The encoded protein is CASSSHLGLGASTDTQYF. Together with reference TRBV14 and TRBJ2-3, the CDR3 gives the full variable domain: EAGVTQFPSHSVIEKGQTVTLRCDPISGHDNLYWYRRVMGKEIKFLLHFVKESKQDESGMPNNRFLAERTGGTYSTLKVQPAELEDSGVYFCASSSHLGLGASTDTQYFGPGTRLTVL.